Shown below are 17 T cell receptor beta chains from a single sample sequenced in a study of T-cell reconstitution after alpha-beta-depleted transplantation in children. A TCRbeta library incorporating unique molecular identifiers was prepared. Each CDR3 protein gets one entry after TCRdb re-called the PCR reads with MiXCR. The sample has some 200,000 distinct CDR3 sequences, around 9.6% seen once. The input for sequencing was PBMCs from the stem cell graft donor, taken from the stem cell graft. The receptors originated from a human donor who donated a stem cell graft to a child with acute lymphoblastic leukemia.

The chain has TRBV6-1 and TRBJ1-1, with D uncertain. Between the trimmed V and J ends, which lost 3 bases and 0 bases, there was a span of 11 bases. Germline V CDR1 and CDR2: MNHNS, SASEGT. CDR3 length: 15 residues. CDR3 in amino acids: CASSDATLMNTEAFF. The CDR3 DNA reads TGTGCCAGCAGTGATGCGACGTTGATGAACACTGAAGCTTTCTTT.

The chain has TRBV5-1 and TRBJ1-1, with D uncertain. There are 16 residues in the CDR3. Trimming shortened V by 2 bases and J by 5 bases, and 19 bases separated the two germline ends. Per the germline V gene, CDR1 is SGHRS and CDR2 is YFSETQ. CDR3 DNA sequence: TGCGCCAGCAGCTTACCTCCGGGATCCTTGGATACTGAAGCTTTCTTT. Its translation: CASSLPPGSLDTEAFF.

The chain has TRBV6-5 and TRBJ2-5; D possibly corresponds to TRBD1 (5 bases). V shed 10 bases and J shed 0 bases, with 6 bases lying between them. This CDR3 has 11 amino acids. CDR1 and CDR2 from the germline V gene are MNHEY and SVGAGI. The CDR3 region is CATQDQETQYF. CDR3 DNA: TGTGCCACACAGGACCAAGAGACCCAGTACTTC.

The CDR3 bases are TGCGCCAGCAGCCCACAGGGCTCTTATAGCACAGATACGCAGTATTTT. This encodes CASSPQGSYSTDTQYF. This chain links TRBV5-1 with TRBJ2-3; the D gene is possibly TRBD1 (6 bases). Germline CDR1 and CDR2: SGHRS and YFSETQ. The CDR3 runs to 16 residues. V was cut by 4 bases and J by 0 bases, with 15 bases left in between.

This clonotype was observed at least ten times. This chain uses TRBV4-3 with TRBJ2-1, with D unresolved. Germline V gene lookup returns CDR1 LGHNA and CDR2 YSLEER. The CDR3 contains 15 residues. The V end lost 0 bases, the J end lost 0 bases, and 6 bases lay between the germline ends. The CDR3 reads CASSQEALSYNEQFF. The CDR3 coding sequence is TGCGCCAGCAGCCAAGAAGCGCTCTCCTACAATGAGCAGTTCTTC.

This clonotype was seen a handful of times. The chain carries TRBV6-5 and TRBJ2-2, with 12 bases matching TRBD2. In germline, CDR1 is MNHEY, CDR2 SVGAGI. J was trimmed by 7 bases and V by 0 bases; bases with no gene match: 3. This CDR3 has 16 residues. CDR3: CASSYSTSGGGGELFF. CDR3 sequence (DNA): TGTGCCAGCAGTTACTCGACTAGCGGGGGCGGCGGGGAGCTGTTTTTT.

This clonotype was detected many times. CDR3 sequence (DNA): TGTGCCAGCCCGTTCGGCGGACACTTCACCGGGGAGCTGTTTTTT. It yields the protein CASPFGGHFTGELFF. The rearrangement uses TRBV6-4 and TRBJ2-2; D possibly corresponds to TRBD1 (5 bases). Germline V CDR1 and CDR2: MRHNA, SNTAGT. This CDR3 has 15 amino acids. Trimming took 8 bases from V and 4 from J, leaving 17 bases between them.

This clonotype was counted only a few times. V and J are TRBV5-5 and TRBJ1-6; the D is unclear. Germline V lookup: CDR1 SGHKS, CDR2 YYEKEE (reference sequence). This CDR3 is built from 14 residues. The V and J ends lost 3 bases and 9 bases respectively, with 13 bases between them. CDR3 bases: TGTGCCAGCAGCTCGCAAACAAGCGGTTCACCCCTCCACTTT. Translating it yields CASSSQTSGSPLHF.

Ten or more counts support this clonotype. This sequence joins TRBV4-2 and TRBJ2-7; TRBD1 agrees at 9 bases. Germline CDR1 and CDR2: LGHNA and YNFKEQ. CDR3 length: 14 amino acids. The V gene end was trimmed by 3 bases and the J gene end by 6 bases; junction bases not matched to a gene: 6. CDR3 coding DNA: TGTGCCAGCAGCCAGAGGGACAGGGAAACCGAGCAGTACTTC. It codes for CASSQRDRETEQYF.

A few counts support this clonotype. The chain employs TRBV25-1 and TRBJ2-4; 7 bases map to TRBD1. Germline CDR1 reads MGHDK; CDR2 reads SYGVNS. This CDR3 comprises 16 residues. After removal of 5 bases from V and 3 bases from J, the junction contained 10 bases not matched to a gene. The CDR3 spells CASSWTGPAGKNIQYF. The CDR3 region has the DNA TGTGCCAGCAGTTGGACAGGACCGGCTGGCAAAAACATTCAGTACTTC.

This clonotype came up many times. This CDR3 is CASSLRSNNEQFF. CDR3 sequence (DNA): TGTGCCAGCAGCTTACGGTCGAACAATGAGCAGTTCTTC. The rearrangement links TRBV7-6 to TRBJ2-1; no reliable D call. CDR3 length: 13 residues. V lost 2 bases and J 5 bases, leaving 7 bases between the germline ends. Germline V gene data show CDR1 as SGHVS and CDR2 as FNYEAQ.

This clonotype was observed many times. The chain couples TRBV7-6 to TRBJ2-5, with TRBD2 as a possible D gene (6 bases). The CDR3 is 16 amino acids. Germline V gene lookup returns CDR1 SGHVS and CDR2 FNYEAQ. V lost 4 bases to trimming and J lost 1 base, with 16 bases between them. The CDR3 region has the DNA TGTGCCAGCAGCTCGGTGGAGGGCGTGGGCCAAGAGACCCAGTACTTC. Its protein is CASSSVEGVGQETQYF.

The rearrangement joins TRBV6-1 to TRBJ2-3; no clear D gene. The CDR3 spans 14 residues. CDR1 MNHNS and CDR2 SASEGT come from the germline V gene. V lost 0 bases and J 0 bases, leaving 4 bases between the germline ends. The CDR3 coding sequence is TGTGCCAGCAGTGAAGCGGGCAGCACAGATACGCAGTATTTT. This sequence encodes CASSEAGSTDTQYF.

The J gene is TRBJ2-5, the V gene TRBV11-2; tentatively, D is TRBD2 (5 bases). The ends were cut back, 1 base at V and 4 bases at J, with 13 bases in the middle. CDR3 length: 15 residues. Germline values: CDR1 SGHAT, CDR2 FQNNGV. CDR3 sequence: CASSLGPLGRETQYF. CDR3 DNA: TGTGCCAGCAGCTTAGGACCACTGGGGAGAGAGACCCAGTACTTC.

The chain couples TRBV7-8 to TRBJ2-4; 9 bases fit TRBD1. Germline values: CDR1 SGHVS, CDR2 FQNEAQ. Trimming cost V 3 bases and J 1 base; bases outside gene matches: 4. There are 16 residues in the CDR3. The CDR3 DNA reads TGTGCCAGCAGCTTCGACAGGGGGTATGCCAAAAACATTCAGTACTTC. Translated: CASSFDRGYAKNIQYF.

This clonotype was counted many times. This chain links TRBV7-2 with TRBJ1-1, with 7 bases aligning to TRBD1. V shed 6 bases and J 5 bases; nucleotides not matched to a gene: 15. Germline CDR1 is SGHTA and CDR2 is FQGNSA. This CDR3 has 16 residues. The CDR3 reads CASSVGGGGEITEAFF. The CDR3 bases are TGTGCCAGCAGTGTGGGGGGAGGGGGCGAAATTACTGAAGCTTTCTTT.

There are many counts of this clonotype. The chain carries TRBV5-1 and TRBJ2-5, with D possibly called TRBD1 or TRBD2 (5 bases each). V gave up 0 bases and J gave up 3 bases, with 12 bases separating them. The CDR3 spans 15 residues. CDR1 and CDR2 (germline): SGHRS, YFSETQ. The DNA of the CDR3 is TGCGCCAGCAGCTTGGGTGCAGGGAGAAAAGAGACCCAGTACTTC. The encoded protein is CASSLGAGRKETQYF. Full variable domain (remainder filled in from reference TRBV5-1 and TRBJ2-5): KAGVTQTPRYLIKTRGQQVTLSCSPISGHRSVSWYQQTPGQGLQFLFEYFSETQRNKGNFPGRFSGRQFSNSRSEMNVSTLELGDSALYLCASSLGAGRKETQYFGPGTRLLVL.